This T cell receptor (beta chain) was identified in a study of T cell responses to AZD1222 COVID-19 vaccine. Study outcomes and limitations: White British ancestry dominated among donors, who included more females, and clonal diversity was possibly underestimated.

This clone was observed once. The antigen is undetermined. The V segment lost 6 bases and the J segment 5 bases; nucleotides outside the gene matches: 2. The CDR3 runs 13 residues. Per germline, CDR1 MNHEY and CDR2 SVGAGI. Clones were sequenced by immunoSEQ multiplex PCR, and TCRdb holds only the in-frame ones, with some missing. The table lists over 100,000 clones, approximately 91% of them singletons. The chain employs TRBV6-5 and TRBJ1-1; TRBD1 agrees at 11 bases. This TCR was recovered from an adult in good health. Sequenced material: peripheral blood, taken on day 0 of AZD1222 vaccination. CDR3 in DNA: TGTGCCAGCAGGGACAGGGGGCGGACTGAAGCTTTCTTT. Residues: CASRDRGRTEAFF.